Listed below are T cell receptor beta chains from one sample, sequenced in a study of control samples from healthy donors and cancer patients. TCRdb keeps only in-frame clones here, not all; method: immunoSEQ multiplex PCR. The sample lists about 220,000 clones, just under 95% seen once, with approximately 1.5% in the top ten. Sequenced: blood. These receptors were obtained from a man in his forties or fifties in good health. Each CDR3 is given with its conserved first and last residue. The D gene is left open where the match is weak. Not all rows give a size; the values are once, few, many and, for expanded clones, a class.

cdr3_aa cdr3_nt v_call cdr3_length clone_size d_call j_call
CASSPIMTGRTYEQYF TGTGCCAGCAGCCCAATTATGACAGGCAGAACCTACGAGCAGTACTTC TRBV3-1/TRBV3-2 16 NA NA TRBJ2-7
CASRDSSNYGYTF TGTGCCAGCAGAGACAGTTCTAACTATGGCTACACCTTC TRBV28 13 NA NA TRBJ1-2
CASRTENTEAFF TGTGCCAGCAGAACAGAGAACACTGAAGCTTTCTTT TRBV2 12 NA NA TRBJ1-1
CASSLPVRGGTEAFF TGCGCCAGCAGCCTCCCAGTGCGGGGTGGCACTGAAGCTTTCTTT TRBV5-1 15 NA NA TRBJ1-1
CASTLAGRFVIDEQFF TGTGCCAGCACGCTAGCGGGGCGGTTCGTAATCGATGAGCAGTTCTTC TRBV14 16 NA TRBD2 TRBJ2-1
CASSDGPYNEQFF TGTGCCAGTAGCGACGGCCCCTACAATGAGCAGTTCTTC TRBV19 13 NA NA TRBJ2-1
CASSIAGAYEQYF TGTGCCAGCAGTATAGCGGGGGCCTACGAGCAGTACTTC TRBV6-5 13 NA TRBD2 TRBJ2-7
CASGADRRAPLHF TGTGCCAGCGGGGCGGACAGGAGGGCACCCCTCCACTTT TRBV6-5 13 NA TRBD1 TRBJ1-6
CASSLGENTGELFF TGCGCCAGCAGCTTGGGGGAGAACACCGGGGAGCTGTTTTTT TRBV5-1 14 NA NA TRBJ2-2
CASSLGVGQQETQYF TGCGCCAGCAGCTTGGGGGTTGGGCAGCAAGAGACCCAGTACTTC TRBV5-1 15 once NA TRBJ2-5
CASSLQGAIAKNIQYF TGTGCCAGCAGTCTACAGGGGGCCATAGCCAAAAACATTCAGTACTTC TRBV6-2/TRBV6-3 16 NA TRBD1 TRBJ2-4
CASSYSRVANYGYTF TGTGCCAGCAGTTACTCGAGGGTAGCTAACTATGGCTACACCTTC TRBV6-5 15 NA NA TRBJ1-2
CASSFPGGGDVPVYEQYF TGTGCCAGCAGCTTCCCGGGGGGAGGGGACGTCCCCGTCTACGAGCAGTACTTC TRBV11-2 18 once TRBD2 TRBJ2-7
CASSAGDFSYNEQFF TGCGCCAGCAGCGCAGGGGACTTCTCCTACAATGAGCAGTTCTTC TRBV5-1 15 NA NA TRBJ2-1
CASSTDMNTEAFF TGTGCCAGCAGTACAGACATGAACACTGAAGCTTTCTTT TRBV2 13 NA NA TRBJ1-1
CASSRDRSPFSNQPQHF TGTGCCAGCAGCCGAGACAGGTCCCCCTTCAGCAATCAGCCCCAGCATTTT TRBV7-8 17 NA NA TRBJ1-5
CASSARLGGPYNEQFF TGTGCCAGCAGCGCCCGGTTGGGGGGACCCTACAATGAGCAGTTCTTC TRBV21-1 16 NA NA TRBJ2-1
CASSPARANTEAFF TGCGCCAGCAGCCCCGCCAGGGCGAACACTGAAGCTTTCTTT TRBV4-3 14 NA NA TRBJ1-1
CASSPKTHTGELFF TGTGCCAGCAGCCCGAAGACCCACACCGGGGAGCTGTTTTTT TRBV7-9 14 NA NA TRBJ2-2
CASSRVTGVNEKLFF TGTGCCAGCAGCCGGGTGACAGGAGTTAATGAAAAACTGTTTTTT TRBV7-9 15 NA NA TRBJ1-4
CASREVGGGQPQHF TGTGCCAGCAGAGAGGTAGGAGGGGGTCAGCCCCAGCATTTT TRBV2 14 NA NA TRBJ1-5
CASSLGEGLEAFF TGTGCCAGCAGCTTAGGGGAGGGGCTTGAAGCTTTCTTT TRBV7-9 13 NA NA TRBJ1-1
CASSYSGETGELFF TGTGCCAGCAGCTATAGCGGGGAAACCGGGGAGCTGTTTTTT TRBV5-5 14 NA TRBD2 TRBJ2-2
CASSPGEVYEQYF TGTGCCAGCAGCCCCGGGGAGGTCTACGAGCAGTACTTC TRBV6-2/TRBV6-3 13 NA NA TRBJ2-7
CASKQGASNYGYTF TGTGCCAGCAAGCAGGGGGCCTCGAACTATGGCTACACCTTC TRBV2 14 NA TRBD1 TRBJ1-2
CASSLAGTTNSPLHF TGTGCCAGCAGCTTGGCTGGGACTACCAATTCACCCCTCCACTTT TRBV5-4 15 few NA TRBJ1-6
CASRDMGNQPQHF TGTGCCAGCCGCGATATGGGCAATCAGCCCCAGCATTTT TRBV6-5 13 NA NA TRBJ1-5
CASSLGFDQPQHF TGTGCCAGCAGCTTAGGATTTGATCAGCCCCAGCATTTT TRBV11-2 13 once NA TRBJ1-5
CASTPGGWTGPITVTDTQYF TGTGCCAGCACCCCAGGGGGGTGGACAGGCCCTATTACTGTCACAGATACGCAGTATTTT TRBV28 20 NA NA TRBJ2-3
CASSFGYEQYF TGCGCCAGCAGCTTCGGCTACGAGCAGTACTTC TRBV5-1 11 NA NA TRBJ2-7
CASSDPLANAGELFF TGTGCCAGCAGTGACCCCCTAGCTAATGCCGGGGAGCTGTTTTTT TRBV25-1 15 NA NA TRBJ2-2
CASSFRASTDTQYF TGCGCCAGCAGCTTCAGAGCCAGCACAGATACGCAGTATTTT TRBV5-1 14 NA NA TRBJ2-3
CASSSEKDTEAFF TGTGCCAGCAGCTCCGAGAAGGACACTGAAGCTTTCTTT TRBV7-3 13 NA NA TRBJ1-1
CASSAWTSGGAGELFF TGTGCCAGCAGCGCCTGGACTAGCGGGGGCGCCGGGGAGCTGTTTTTT TRBV7-9 16 NA TRBD2 TRBJ2-2
CASSLIVGGNTIYF TGTGCCAGCAGCTTAATCGTGGGTGGAAACACCATATATTTT TRBV7-2 14 NA NA TRBJ1-3
CASSATETQYF TGTGCCAGCAGTGCGACAGAGACCCAGTACTTC TRBV2 11 NA NA TRBJ2-5
CASSFLVAEAFF TGTGCCAGCAGCTTCTTAGTGGCTGAAGCTTTCTTT TRBV7-9 12 NA NA TRBJ1-1
CASSRTGGTEAFF TGCGCCAGCAGCCGGACAGGGGGCACTGAAGCTTTCTTT TRBV10-2 13 NA TRBD1 TRBJ1-1
CASSEGNQPQHF TGTGCCAGCAGTGAGGGGAATCAGCCCCAGCATTTT TRBV28 12 NA NA TRBJ1-5
CASSYRGPGEKLFF TGTGCCAGCAGTTACAGGGGGCCCGGCGAAAAACTGTTTTTT TRBV3-1/TRBV3-2 14 NA TRBD1 TRBJ1-4
CASSSGGARTGELFF TGCGCCAGCAGCTCCGGGGGGGCAAGGACCGGGGAGCTGTTTTTT TRBV5-1 15 NA TRBD2 TRBJ2-2
CATSDFYSGSYNEQFF TGTGCCACCAGTGATTTTTATAGCGGCTCCTACAATGAGCAGTTCTTC TRBV24-1 16 NA NA TRBJ2-1
CASSLELGGSGNTIYF TGCGCCAGCAGCTTGGAGCTGGGGGGTTCTGGAAACACCATATATTTT TRBV5-1 16 few NA TRBJ1-3
CASSLPGTYGYTF TGTGCCAGCAGCTTACCGGGGACGTATGGCTACACCTTC TRBV5-4 13 NA NA TRBJ1-2
CASSPWGGEETQYF TGTGCCAGCAGCCCATGGGGGGGCGAGGAGACCCAGTACTTC TRBV5-6 14 NA NA TRBJ2-5
CASSLEWGSNSPLHF TGCGCCAGCAGCTTGGAGTGGGGTAGCAATTCACCCCTCCACTTT TRBV5-1 15 NA NA TRBJ1-6
CSARGETQYF TGCAGTGCTAGAGGCGAGACCCAGTACTTC TRBV20-1 10 NA NA TRBJ2-5
CASSRYISEDGGYTF TGTGCCAGCAGCCGCTACATTTCGGAGGACGGCGGCTACACCTTC TRBV14 15 NA NA TRBJ1-2
CASSVQGGKLFF TGTGCCAGCAGTGTGCAGGGCGGAAAACTGTTTTTT TRBV2 12 NA NA TRBJ1-4
CASSPQSWDTQYF TGTGCCAGCAGCCCCCAGTCCTGGGATACGCAGTATTTT TRBV3-1/TRBV3-2 13 NA NA TRBJ2-3
CASSGSGTSAQRTDTQYF TGTGCCAGTAGTGGTTCCGGGACTAGCGCCCAACGCACAGATACGCAGTATTTT TRBV19 18 NA TRBD2 TRBJ2-3
CASVKTGPDTQYF TGTGCCAGCGTCAAGACGGGGCCAGATACGCAGTATTTT TRBV28 13 NA NA TRBJ2-3
CASGRTILNEQYF TGTGCCAGCGGAAGGACTATTCTCAACGAGCAGTACTTC TRBV2 13 NA NA TRBJ2-7
CASSLGASSGTDTQYF TGTGCCAGCAGCTTAGGGGCTAGCTCCGGCACAGATACGCAGTATTTT TRBV7-9 16 NA NA TRBJ2-3
CASSQPLGTVGEKLFF TGTGCCAGTAGTCAACCCCTCGGGACGGTGGGTGAAAAACTGTTTTTT TRBV19 16 NA NA TRBJ1-4
CASSSGGGSGELFF TGCGCCAGCAGCTCCGGCGGGGGATCCGGGGAGCTGTTTTTT TRBV5-1 14 NA TRBD2 TRBJ2-2
CATSDPGDGGETQYF TGTGCCACCAGTGACCCGGGAGATGGGGGAGAGACCCAGTACTTC TRBV24-1 15 NA NA TRBJ2-5
CASRDRGSEQFF TGTGCCAGCCGGGACAGGGGTTCTGAGCAGTTCTTC TRBV2 12 NA TRBD1 TRBJ2-1
CAISELGQGQYNEQFF TGTGCCATCAGTGAGCTGGGACAGGGGCAATACAATGAGCAGTTCTTC TRBV10-3 16 NA TRBD1 TRBJ2-1